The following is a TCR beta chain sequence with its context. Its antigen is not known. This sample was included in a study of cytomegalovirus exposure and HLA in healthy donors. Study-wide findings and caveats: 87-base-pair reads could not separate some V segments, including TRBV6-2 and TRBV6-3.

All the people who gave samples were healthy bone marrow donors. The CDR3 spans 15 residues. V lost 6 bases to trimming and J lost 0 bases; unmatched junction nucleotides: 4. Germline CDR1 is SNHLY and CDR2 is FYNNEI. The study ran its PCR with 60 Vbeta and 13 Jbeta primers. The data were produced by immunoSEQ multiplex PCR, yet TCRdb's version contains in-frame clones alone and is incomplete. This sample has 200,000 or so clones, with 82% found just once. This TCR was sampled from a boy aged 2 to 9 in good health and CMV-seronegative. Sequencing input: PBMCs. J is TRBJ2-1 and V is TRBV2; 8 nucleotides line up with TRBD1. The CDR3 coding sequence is TGTGCCAGCAGCTGGACAGGGTCCTCCTACAATGAGCAGTTCTTC. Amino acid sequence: CASSWTGSSYNEQFF.